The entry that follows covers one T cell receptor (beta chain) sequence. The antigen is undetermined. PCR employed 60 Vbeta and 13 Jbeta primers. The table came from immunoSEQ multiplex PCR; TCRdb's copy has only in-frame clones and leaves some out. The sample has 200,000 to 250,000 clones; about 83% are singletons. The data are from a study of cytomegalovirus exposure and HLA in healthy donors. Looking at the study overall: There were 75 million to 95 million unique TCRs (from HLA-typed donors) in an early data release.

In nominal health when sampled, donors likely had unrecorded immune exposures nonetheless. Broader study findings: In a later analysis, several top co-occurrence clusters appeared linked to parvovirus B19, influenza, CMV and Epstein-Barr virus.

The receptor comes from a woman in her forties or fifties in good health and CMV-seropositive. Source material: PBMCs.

As DNA, the CDR3 is TGTGCCAGCAGCTTGGACAGCGGCTCTGGAAACACCATATATTTT. Translation gives CASSLDSGSGNTIYF. The chain links TRBV5-5 to TRBJ1-3, with D unresolved. The CDR3 is 15 residues long. Germline assignment: CDR1 SGHKS and CDR2 YYEKEE (reference sequence). Trimming took off 0 bases at V and 0 bases at J, with 7 bases between the two ends.